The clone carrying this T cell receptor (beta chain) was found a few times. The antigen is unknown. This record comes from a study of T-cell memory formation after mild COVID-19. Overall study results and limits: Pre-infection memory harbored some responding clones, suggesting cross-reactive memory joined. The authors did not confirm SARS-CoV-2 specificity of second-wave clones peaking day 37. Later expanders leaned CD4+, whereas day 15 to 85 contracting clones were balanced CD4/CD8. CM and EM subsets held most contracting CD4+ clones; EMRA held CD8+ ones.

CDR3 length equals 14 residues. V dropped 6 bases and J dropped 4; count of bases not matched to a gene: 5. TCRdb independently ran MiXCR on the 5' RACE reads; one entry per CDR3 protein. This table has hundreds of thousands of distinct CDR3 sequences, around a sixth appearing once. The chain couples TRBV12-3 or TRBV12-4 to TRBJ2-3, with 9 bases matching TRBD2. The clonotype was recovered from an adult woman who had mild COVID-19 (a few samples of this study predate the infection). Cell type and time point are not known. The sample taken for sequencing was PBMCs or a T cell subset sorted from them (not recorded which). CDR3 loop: CASRISGSADTQYF. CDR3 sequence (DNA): TGTGCCAGCAGGATTAGCGGGAGCGCAGATACGCAGTATTTT.